Sequencing of this TCR beta chain was carried out in a study of T cell repertoires in cytomegalovirus infection. Germline CDR1 reads MNHEY; CDR2 reads SMNVEV (reference sequence). V shed 2 bases and J 5 bases; nucleotides not matched to a gene: 6. CDR3 length: 16 residues. Only a few counts were recorded for this clonotype. Antigen specificity is unknown. MiXCR was run by TCRdb on the reads, yielding one entry per CDR3 protein. There are under 200,000 distinct CDR3 sequences in the sample; less than 25% occur only once, and 25% lies in the top ten. The chain joins TRBV27 to TRBJ2-2, with 9 bases identical to TRBD1. The sequenced sample was CD8+ T cells from cultured PBMCs, obtained from culture after CMV antigen stimulation. This TCR was recovered from a human donor in good health (CMV status not recorded). Some clones in this sample may be carry-over from other donors' samples. CDR3: CASSLAGQGQTGELFF. The DNA for the CDR3 is TGTGCCAGCAGTTTAGCAGGACAGGGGCAGACCGGGGAGCTGTTTTTT.